Following are 6 T cell receptor beta chains from one sample sequenced in a study of cytomegalovirus exposure and HLA in healthy donors. Some clones are missing from TCRdb's copy, which holds only in-frame ones; the method was immunoSEQ multiplex PCR. The data contain some 50,000 clones, approximately 95% of them singletons. Sample: PBMCs. The receptors derive from a woman younger than 35 in good health and CMV-seronegative.

The CDR3 is CASTPSRSSYNEQFF. The CDR3 bases are TGTGCCAGCACCCCATCTAGGAGCTCCTACAATGAGCAGTTCTTC. This sequence joins TRBV11-2 and TRBJ2-1; D ambiguous. Trimming removed 7 bases at V and 0 bases at J, with 13 bases between. The V gene's germline CDR1 is SGHAT and CDR2 FQNNGV. CDR3 length equals 15 residues.

The chain recombines TRBV2 with TRBJ2-5, with TRBD1 as a possible D gene (5 bases). The CDR3 is 16 amino acids. The germline V and J ends were trimmed by 1 base and 2 bases, with 14 bases remaining between them. Germline V gene data show CDR1 as SNHLY and CDR2 as FYNNEI. The CDR3 spells CASSEGGRIRQETQYF. The CDR3 region has the DNA TGTGCCAGCAGTGAAGGGGGCAGGATTCGGCAAGAGACCCAGTACTTC.

This chain connects TRBV5-6 to TRBJ1-6, with unresolved D. The CDR3 spans 14 residues. V dropped 3 bases and J dropped 8 bases, with 12 bases sitting between them. Germline assignment: CDR1 SGHDT and CDR2 YYEEEE. The CDR3: CASSSGRSYSPLHF. CDR3 bases: TGTGCCAGCAGCTCAGGAAGGTCCTATTCACCCCTCCACTTT. The full variable domain, rest sourced from reference TRBV5-6 and TRBJ1-6, is DAGVTQSPTHLIKTRGQQVTLRCSPKSGHDTVSWYQQALGQGPQFIFQYYEEEERQRGNFPDRFSGHQFPNYSSELNVNALLLGDSALYLCASSSGRSYSPLHFGNGTRLTVT.

The chain carries TRBV2 and TRBJ2-6; unclear D gene. In germline, CDR1 is SNHLY, CDR2 FYNNEI. Between the trimmed V and J ends, which lost 4 bases and 0 bases, there was a span of 7 bases. The CDR3 spans 15 residues. As DNA, the CDR3 is TGTGCCAGCAGTGTCGAGTTCTCTGGGGCCAACGTCCTGACTTTC. Protein sequence: CASSVEFSGANVLTF.

CDR3 DNA: TGTGCCAGCAGCAATCGGCCGGGGGGGCGAGGGGAGACCCAGTACTTC. This gives the protein CASSNRPGGRGETQYF. The rearrangement uses TRBV7-2 and TRBJ2-5, with 8 bases identical to TRBD2. The CDR3 sequence is 16 residues long. The germline CDR1 and CDR2 sequences are SGHTA and FQGNSA. V shed 5 bases, J shed 5 bases, and the junction held 13 bases outside the gene matches.

The chain combines TRBV30 with TRBJ2-1; tentative D call: TRBD1 (5 bases). Germline CDR1 GTSNPN, CDR2 SVGIG (reference sequence). This CDR3 region has 14 residues. Trimming took 6 bases from V and 4 from J, leaving 16 bases between them. The CDR3 DNA reads as TGTGCCTGCCTCATTGGGGCAGGGTACAATGAGCAGTTCTTC. Protein sequence: CACLIGAGYNEQFF. The full variable domain, completed using reference TRBV30 and TRBJ2-1, is SQTIHQWPATLVQPVGSPLSLECTVEGTSNPNLYWYRQAAGRGLQLLFYSVGIGQISSEVPQNLSASRPQDRQFILSSKKLLLSDSGFYLCACLIGAGYNEQFFGPGTRLTVL.